What follows describes a single TCR beta chain. Its specificity is unknown. This specimen belongs to a study of CD4 T cells in relation to SARS-CoV-2 and coronaviruses. Study-level background: TCR beta CDR3s were sequenced after approximately 11-day antigen culture of PBMCs.

Findings of the study overall: No crossreactivity against non-spike viral proteins was tested here.

CDR1 and CDR2 from the germline V gene are LNHDA and SQIVND (reference sequence). The length of the CDR3 is 14 residues. Trimming took 7 bases from V and 4 from J; bases not matched to a gene: 4. Unexposed donor CD4+ T cells date from about 2011-2018, before the COVID-19 pandemic. CD4+ T cells were isolated from the cells after about 11 days of culture. Clones were read by immunoSEQ multiplex PCR, and TCRdb kept only the in-frame ones, dropping some. This table holds around 16,000 clones, approximately 73% found once. Sequenced input: CD4+ T cells from PBMCs, cultured in vitro. The TCR was taken from a human donor in good health. The chain employs TRBV19 and TRBJ2-2, with 9 bases that match TRBD1. In DNA form, the CDR3 reads TGTGCCAGTACCGGGACAGGGCGCACCGGGGAGCTGTTTTTT. Translation gives CASTGTGRTGELFF.